This T cell receptor (beta chain) was sequenced for a study of cytotoxic CD8 clonotypes in ibrutinib-treated CLL. On the study more broadly: Patients gave response samples after a median approximately eleven months of treatment, range 6 to 36. Study observations and caveats: Clonality measured at baseline exceeded age-matched healthy donors, tracking circulating CD8+ T-cell counts. Clonality went higher at ibrutinib response and then dropped back toward baseline at progression.

TCR beta libraries used about 2.1 micrograms of DNA from cryopreserved PBMCs. In the case of this clone: Antigen: not known.

This table comes from immunoSEQ multiplex PCR, and its TCRdb copy is limited to in-frame clones, with some not included. The data contain about 300,000 clones, about 72% of them seen just once; the ten biggest clones take up about 5.7%. The sequence was collected from a human donor with chronic lymphocytic leukemia. Sample: PBMCs, taken at disease progression, from a patient treated with ibrutinib.

CDR3 amino acids: CASKTGTGATDTQYF. For the CDR3, the DNA is TGTGCCAGCAAAACCGGGACAGGGGCGACAGATACGCAGTATTTT. The V gene is TRBV6-5, the J gene TRBJ2-3; 10 nucleotides agree with TRBD1. Trimming removed 7 bases from V and 3 bases from J; junction bases left unmatched: 7. Germline assignment: CDR1 MNHEY and CDR2 SVGAGI. CDR3 length: 15 amino acids.